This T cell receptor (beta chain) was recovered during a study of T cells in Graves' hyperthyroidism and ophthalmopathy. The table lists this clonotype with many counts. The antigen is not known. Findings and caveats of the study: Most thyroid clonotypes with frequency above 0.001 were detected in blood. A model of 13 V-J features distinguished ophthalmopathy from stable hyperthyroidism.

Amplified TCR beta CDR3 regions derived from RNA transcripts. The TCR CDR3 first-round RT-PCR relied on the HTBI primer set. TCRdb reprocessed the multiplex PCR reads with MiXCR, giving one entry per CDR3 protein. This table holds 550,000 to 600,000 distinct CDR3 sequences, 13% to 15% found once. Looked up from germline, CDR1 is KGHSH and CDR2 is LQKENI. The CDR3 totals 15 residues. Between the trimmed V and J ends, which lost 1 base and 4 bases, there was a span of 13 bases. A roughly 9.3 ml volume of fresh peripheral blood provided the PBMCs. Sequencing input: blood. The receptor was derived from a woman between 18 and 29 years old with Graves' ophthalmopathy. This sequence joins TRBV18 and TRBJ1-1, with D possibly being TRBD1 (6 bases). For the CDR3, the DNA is TGTGCCAGCTCACCACGGGATGGGGGCATCACTGAAGCTTTCTTT. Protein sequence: CASSPRDGGITEAFF.